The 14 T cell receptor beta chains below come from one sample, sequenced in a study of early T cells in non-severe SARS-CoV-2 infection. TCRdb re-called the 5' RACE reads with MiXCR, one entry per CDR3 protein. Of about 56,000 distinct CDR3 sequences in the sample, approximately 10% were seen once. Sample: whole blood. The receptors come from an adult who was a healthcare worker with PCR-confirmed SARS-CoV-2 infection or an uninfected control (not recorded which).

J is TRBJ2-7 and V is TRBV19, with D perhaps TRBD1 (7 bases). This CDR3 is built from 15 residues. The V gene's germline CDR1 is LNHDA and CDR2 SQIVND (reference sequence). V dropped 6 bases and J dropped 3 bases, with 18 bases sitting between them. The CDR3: CASSHTRDRVYEQYF. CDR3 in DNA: TGTGCCAGTAGCCATACGCGGGACAGAGTCTACGAGCAGTACTTC.

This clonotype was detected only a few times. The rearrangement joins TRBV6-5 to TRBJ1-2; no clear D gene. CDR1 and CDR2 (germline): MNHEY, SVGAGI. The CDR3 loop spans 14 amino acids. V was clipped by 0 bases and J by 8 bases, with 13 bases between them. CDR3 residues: CASSYSNLVLGYTF. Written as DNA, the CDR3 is TGTGCCAGCAGTTACTCGAATTTGGTTTTAGGCTACACCTTC.

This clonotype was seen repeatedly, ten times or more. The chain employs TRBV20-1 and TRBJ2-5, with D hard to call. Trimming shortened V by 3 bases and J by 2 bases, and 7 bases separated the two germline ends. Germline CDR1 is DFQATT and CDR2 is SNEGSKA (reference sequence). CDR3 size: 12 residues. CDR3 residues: CSARWQQETQYF. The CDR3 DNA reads TGCAGTGCTAGGTGGCAGCAAGAGACCCAGTACTTC.

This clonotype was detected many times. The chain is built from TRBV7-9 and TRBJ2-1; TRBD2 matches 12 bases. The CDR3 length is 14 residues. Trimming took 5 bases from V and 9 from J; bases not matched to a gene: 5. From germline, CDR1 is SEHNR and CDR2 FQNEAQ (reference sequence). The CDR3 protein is CASSGRTSGAEQFF. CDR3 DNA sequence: TGTGCCAGCAGCGGGAGGACTAGCGGGGCTGAGCAGTTCTTC. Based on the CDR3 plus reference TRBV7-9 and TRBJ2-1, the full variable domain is DTGVSQNPRHKITKRGQNVTFRCDPISEHNRLYWYRQTLGQGPEFLTYFQNEAQLEKSRLLSDRFSAERPKGSFSTLEIQRTEQGDSAMYLCASSGRTSGAEQFFGPGTRLTVL.

The DNA of the CDR3 is TGTGCCAGTAGTATAGCAGGTAGCAATCAGCCCCAGCATTTT. It codes for CASSIAGSNQPQHF. The V gene is TRBV19, the J gene TRBJ1-5; D is ambiguous. V lost 1 base and J lost 0, with 4 bases in between. CDR1 is LNHDA, CDR2 SQIVND, per germline (reference sequence). The CDR3 totals 14 residues.

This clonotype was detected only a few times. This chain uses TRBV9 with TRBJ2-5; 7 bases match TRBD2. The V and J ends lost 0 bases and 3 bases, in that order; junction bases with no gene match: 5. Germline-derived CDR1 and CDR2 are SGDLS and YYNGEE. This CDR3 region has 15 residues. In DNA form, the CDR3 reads TGTGCCAGCAGCGTAGCTACGGGGGGTGAAGAGACCCAGTACTTC. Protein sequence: CASSVATGGEETQYF.

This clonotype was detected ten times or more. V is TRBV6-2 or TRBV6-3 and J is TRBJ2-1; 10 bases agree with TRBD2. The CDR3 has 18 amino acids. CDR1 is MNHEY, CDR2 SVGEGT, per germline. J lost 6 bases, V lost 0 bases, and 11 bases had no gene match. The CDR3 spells CASSYSSPRTSGTNEQFF. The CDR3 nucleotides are TGTGCCAGCAGTTACTCGAGTCCTCGGACTAGCGGAACCAATGAGCAGTTCTTC.

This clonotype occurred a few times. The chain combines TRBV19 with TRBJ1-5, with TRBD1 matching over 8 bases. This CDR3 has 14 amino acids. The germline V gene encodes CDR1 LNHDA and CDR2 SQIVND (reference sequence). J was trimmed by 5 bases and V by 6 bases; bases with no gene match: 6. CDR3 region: CASSPSTGDQPQHF. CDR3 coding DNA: TGTGCCAGTAGCCCCTCGACAGGGGATCAGCCCCAGCATTTT.

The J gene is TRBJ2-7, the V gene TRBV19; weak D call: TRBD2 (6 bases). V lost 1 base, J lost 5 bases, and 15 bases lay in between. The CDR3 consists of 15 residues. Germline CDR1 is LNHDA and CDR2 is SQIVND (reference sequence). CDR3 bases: TGTGCCAGTAGTATAGGGGCGGGAAATCCCAACGAGCAGTACTTC. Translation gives CASSIGAGNPNEQYF.

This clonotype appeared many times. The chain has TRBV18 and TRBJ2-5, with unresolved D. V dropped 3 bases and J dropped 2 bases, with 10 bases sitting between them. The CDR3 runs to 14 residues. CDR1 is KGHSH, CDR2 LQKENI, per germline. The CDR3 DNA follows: TGTGCCAGCTCACCTCGGACCCGGCAAGAGACCCAGTACTTC. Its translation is CASSPRTRQETQYF.

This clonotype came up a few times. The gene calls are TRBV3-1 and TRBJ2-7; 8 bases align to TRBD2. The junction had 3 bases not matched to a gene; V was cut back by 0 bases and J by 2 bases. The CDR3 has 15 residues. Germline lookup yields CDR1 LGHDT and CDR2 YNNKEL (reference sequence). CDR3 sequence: CASSQDLRGAYEQYF. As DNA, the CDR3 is TGTGCCAGCAGCCAAGATTTGCGGGGGGCCTACGAGCAGTACTTC.

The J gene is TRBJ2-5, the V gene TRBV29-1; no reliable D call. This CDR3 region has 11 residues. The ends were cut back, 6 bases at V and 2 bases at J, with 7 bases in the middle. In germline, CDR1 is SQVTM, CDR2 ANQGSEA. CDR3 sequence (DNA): TGCAGCGTCGAGTTACAAGAGACCCAGTACTTC. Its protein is CSVELQETQYF.

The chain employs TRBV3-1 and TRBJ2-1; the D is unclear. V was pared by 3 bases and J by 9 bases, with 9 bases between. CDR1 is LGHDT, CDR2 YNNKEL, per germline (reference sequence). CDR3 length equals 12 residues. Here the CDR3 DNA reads TGTGCCAGCAGCCATCAGATTTCTGAGCAGTTCTTC. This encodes CASSHQISEQFF.

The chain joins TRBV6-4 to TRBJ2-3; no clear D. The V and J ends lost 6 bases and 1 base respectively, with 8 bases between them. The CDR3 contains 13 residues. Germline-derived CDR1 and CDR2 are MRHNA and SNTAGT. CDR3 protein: CASRGSGTDTQYF. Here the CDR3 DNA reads TGTGCCAGCAGGGGCTCCGGCACAGATACGCAGTATTTT.